This T cell receptor beta chain was identified during a study of blood T cells in healthy people across ages. Study information: Template switching captured about one barcoded beta molecule per two T cells.

Germline CDR1 is MNHEY and CDR2 is SVGAGI. The V gene end was trimmed by 6 bases and the J gene end by 7 bases; junction bases not matched to a gene: 13. The CDR3 has 15 residues. With respect to this clonotype: What it recognizes is unknown.

Primers used in a second PCR of about 7 to 12 cycles were a sample-barcoded 5' primer and a J-beta primer mix. In TCRdb, the 5' RACE reads were re-called with MiXCR into one record per CDR3 protein. In the table there are about 1.4 million distinct CDR3 sequences, roughly 60% of which are singletons. Study findings and constraints: Age advanced and TCR beta diversity per million T cells fell, roughly linearly.

Isolated per sample were at least 6 million PBMCs. Source material: blood. V gene TRBV6-5 combines with J gene TRBJ1-2; TRBD1 matches at 8 bases. This receptor was taken from a man in his late teens or twenties in good health. In DNA, the CDR3 is TGTGCCAGCAGCCTCCGAGGACAGGGAGGCAGTGGCTACACCTTC. Its protein is CASSLRGQGGSGYTF.